This passage covers 17 T cell receptor beta chains from one sample sequenced in a study of cytomegalovirus exposure and HLA in healthy donors. Primers for the PCR totalled 60 Vbeta and 13 Jbeta. Sequencing was performed with immunoSEQ multiplex PCR; in TCRdb, only in-frame clones are kept and a portion is missing. The table records approximately 170,000 clones, 75% of them present only once. Sequenced material: PBMCs. The receptor source for this set is a male donor in good health and CMV-seronegative.

The gene calls are TRBV5-1 and TRBJ1-3; D is ambiguous. Germline V CDR1 and CDR2: SGHRS, YFSETQ. This CDR3 region has 13 residues. V lost 5 bases, J lost 1 base, and 7 bases lay in between. This chain's CDR3 is CASRSSSGNTIYF. The CDR3 DNA follows: TGCGCCAGCAGGTCGTCTTCTGGAAACACCATATATTTT.

In its sample, this clone was seen once. The gene calls are TRBV7-6 and TRBJ1-1; 7 bases match TRBD1. In germline, CDR1 is SGHVS, CDR2 FNYEAQ. This CDR3 spans 14 amino acids. V dropped 5 bases and J dropped 7; count of bases not matched to a gene: 10. CDR3 nucleotides: TGTGCCAGCAGCATGACAGGGAAGGGTAGTGAAGCTTTCTTT. Its protein product is CASSMTGKGSEAFF.

CDR3 bases: TGCGCCAGCAGTTTTACAGGGGGCCCGAACTATGGCTACACCTTC. This sequence encodes CASSFTGGPNYGYTF. This chain connects TRBV4-1 to TRBJ1-2; 9 bases match TRBD1. Per germline, CDR1 MGHRA and CDR2 YSYEKL. The length of the CDR3 is 15 residues. J gave up 2 bases and V 6 bases, and 7 bases lay outside the gene matches.

The chain combines TRBV2 with TRBJ1-2, with D uncertain. Looked up from germline, CDR1 is SNHLY and CDR2 is FYNNEI. V shed 2 bases and J shed 13 bases, with 11 bases lying between them. The CDR3 contains 11 residues. CDR3 sequence: CASSEQVGVTF. The CDR3 DNA sequence: TGTGCCAGCAGTGAACAGGTGGGAGTCACCTTC.

The V gene is TRBV7-7, the J gene TRBJ2-5, with a weak D call TRBD2 (6 bases). This CDR3 comprises 15 residues. V was shortened by 2 bases and J by 2 bases, with 12 bases between the two germline ends. The germline CDR1 and CDR2 sequences are SSHAT and FNYEAQ (reference sequence). CDR3 in DNA: TGTGCCAGCAGCTTATTGAAGGGAGGACAAGAGACCCAGTACTTC. It translates to CASSLLKGGQETQYF.

The DNA for the CDR3 is TGCGCCAGCAGCCAAGCCGACAGGGGCTATGGCTACACCTTC. It specifies CASSQADRGYGYTF. This chain links TRBV4-1 with TRBJ1-2; the match to TRBD1 covers 8 bases. The ends lost 1 base at V and 4 bases at J; junction bases unmatched: 2. This CDR3 spans 14 amino acids. CDR1 and CDR2 from the germline V gene are MGHRA and YSYEKL.

The chain recombines TRBV11-2 with TRBJ2-7; 9 bases map to TRBD2. The CDR3 is 18 amino acids. V was pared by 1 base and J by 4 bases, with 14 bases of the junction left unmatched. Germline CDR1 is SGHAT and CDR2 is FQNNGV. DNA for the CDR3: TGTGCCAGCAGCTTAGGGCTCTTAGCGGGGGCTCGCGGGTACGAGCAGTACTTC. Protein product: CASSLGLLAGARGYEQYF.

The table lists this clone with a count of one. V usage is TRBV6-5 and J usage is TRBJ1-2; the match to TRBD1 covers 7 bases. This CDR3 is built from 15 residues. Germline V gene sequence: CDR1 MNHEY, CDR2 SVGAGI. V was clipped by 2 bases and J by 6 bases; unmatched bases: 9. The CDR3 spells CASSYGQALGHGYTF. The CDR3, as DNA: TGTGCCAGCAGTTACGGACAGGCCCTAGGGCATGGCTACACCTTC.

The chain is built from TRBV30 and TRBJ1-3, with 7 bases fitting TRBD1. The germline CDR1 and CDR2 sequences are GTSNPN and SVGIG (reference sequence). The CDR3 has 16 amino acids. The trim removed 2 bases at V and 0 bases at J, leaving 7 bases unmatched. This CDR3 is CAWSIRTGSSGNTIYF. The CDR3 DNA reads as TGTGCCTGGAGTATAAGGACAGGTTCCTCTGGAAACACCATATATTTT.

V and J are TRBV6-5 and TRBJ2-7; a possible D gene is TRBD1 (6 bases). V lost 9 bases to trimming and J lost 6 bases, with 9 bases between them. Germline CDR1 is MNHEY and CDR2 is SVGAGI. The CDR3 loop spans 10 amino acids. The CDR3 loop reads CARRRGEQYF. The DNA for the CDR3 is TGTGCCAGACGCAGGGGCGAGCAGTACTTC.

The rearrangement links TRBV6-6 to TRBJ2-5, with 7 bases that match TRBD1. Per the germline V gene, CDR1 is MNHNY and CDR2 is SVGAGI (reference sequence). The CDR3 is made up of 13 amino acids. V gave up 7 bases and J gave up 9 bases; unmatched junction bases: 11. This chain's CDR3 is CASTETGSVSQYF. CDR3 DNA: TGTGCCAGCACCGAGACAGGGAGTGTGTCCCAGTACTTC.

This clone was found a few times. V gene TRBV18 combines with J gene TRBJ1-6, with D tentatively TRBD1 (6 bases). This CDR3 spans 15 amino acids. Trimming stripped 3 bases from V and 5 bases from J, with 11 bases between. Germline V gives CDR1 KGHSH, CDR2 LQKENI. In DNA form, the CDR3 reads TGTGCCAGCTCACCCCAACAGGGAGATAATTCACCCCTCCACTTT. Translation: CASSPQQGDNSPLHF.

The J gene is TRBJ2-1, the V gene TRBV13; D is unclear. The V gene lost 2 bases and the J gene lost 4 bases, with 9 bases spanning the gap. The CDR3 is made up of 14 amino acids. CDR1 is PRHDT and CDR2 is FYEKMQ in the germline V gene (reference sequence). The CDR3 sequence: CASSLNSFYNEQFF. The CDR3, as DNA: TGTGCCAGCAGCTTAAACAGCTTTTACAATGAGCAGTTCTTC.

The J gene is TRBJ2-7, the V gene TRBV4-2; unclear D gene. Trimming removed 3 bases from V and 2 bases from J, with 8 bases in between. Germline V gives CDR1 LGHNA, CDR2 YNFKEQ. The CDR3 covers 13 residues. The CDR3 DNA reads as TGTGCCAGCAGCCACACGCTAGCCTACGAGCAGTACTTC. Protein product: CASSHTLAYEQYF.

This rearrangement joins TRBV15 to TRBJ1-2; D call uncertain. Deletions cut 4 bases from V and 5 bases from J, with 11 bases between. The CDR3 length is 13 residues. In germline, CDR1 is LNHNV, CDR2 YYDKDF (reference sequence). The CDR3 reads CATSKPAEYGYTF. CDR3 coding DNA: TGTGCCACCAGCAAACCGGCGGAGTATGGCTACACCTTC.

The chain couples TRBV5-4 to TRBJ2-2; possible D gene TRBD2, 6 bases. CDR1 and CDR2 (germline): SGHNT, YYREEE (reference sequence). The germline V and J ends were trimmed by 2 bases and 7 bases, with 12 bases remaining between them. This CDR3 comprises 14 residues. CDR3: CASSFPGRNGELFF. The CDR3 nucleotides are TGTGCCAGCAGCTTTCCAGGGAGGAACGGGGAGCTGTTTTTT.

The chain employs TRBV5-4 and TRBJ1-2; D is ambiguous. Germline V gene lookup returns CDR1 SGHNT and CDR2 YYREEE (reference sequence). V was cut by 4 bases and J by 6 bases, with 10 bases left in between. The CDR3 contains 12 residues. CDR3: CASSPAGDGYTF. CDR3 nucleotides: TGTGCCAGCAGCCCCGCGGGAGATGGCTACACCTTC.